This T cell receptor beta chain was recorded in a study of blood T cell repertoires in COVID-19. V was shortened by 5 bases and J by 8 bases, with 9 bases between the two germline ends. The CDR3 spans 12 residues. The authors' processing: Reference gene primers were amplified, and this amplification served to estimate nucleated cell counts. Assay used: immunoSEQ multiplex PCR; TCRdb lists only in-frame clones, some missing. That table is the source of V, J and clone size, and D and trimming were worked out from the DNA. This table has about 87,000 clones, roughly 86% appearing once. This clone turned up a few times.

Sequenced sample: peripheral blood. The sequence derives from a human donor with acute or convalescent COVID-19. The donor label of this sample is uncertain. The V call is TRBV12-3 or TRBV12-4, the J call TRBJ1-4, with D perhaps matching TRBD1 (6 bases). This CDR3 is CASSHRDEKLFF. CDR3 nucleotide sequence: TGTGCCAGCAGTCACAGGGACGAAAAACTGTTTTTT.